The next 2 T cell receptor beta chains were all read from a single sample in a study of response to subunit inactivated influenza vaccine. TCRdb reanalysed the RT-PCR reads using MiXCR and keeps one entry per CDR3 protein. The data hold just over 300,000 distinct CDR3 sequences, with 20% to 25% observed a single time. The sample here was PBMCs from blood, taken less than 22 months after vaccination. The receptors come from a man aged 50-75 years who received an inactivated influenza vaccine.

This clonotype was observed a handful of times. The V call is TRBV6-5, the J call TRBJ1-5; 7 bases match TRBD1. Germline CDR1 is MNHEY and CDR2 is SVGAGI. The CDR3 sequence is 15 residues long. J was trimmed by 3 bases and V by 4 bases; bases with no gene match: 6. Here the CDR3 reads CASSLIGTDNQPQHF. The CDR3 DNA is TGTGCCAGCAGTTTAATCGGGACAGACAATCAGCCCCAGCATTTT.

This clonotype was counted ten times or more. The V gene is TRBV19, the J gene TRBJ1-5, with TRBD1 identical over 7 bases. Trimming cost V 4 bases and J 4 bases; bases outside gene matches: 1. Germline CDR1 is LNHDA and CDR2 is SQIVND (reference sequence). The CDR3 sequence is 13 residues long. The CDR3 bases are TGTGCCAGTAGTACGGGACAGAATCAGCCCCAGCATTTT. Its translation is CASSTGQNQPQHF.